What follows describes a single TCR beta chain. The antigen is unknown. Germline trimming cut 0 bases from V and 3 bases from J; bases unmatched to any gene: 9. There are 18 residues in the CDR3. CDR1 is MNHEY and CDR2 is SVGEGT in the germline V gene. The data derive from a study of Ad26.COV2.S vaccination and SARS-CoV-2 variants. Study-level points and caveats: Placebo and vaccine recipients had non-spike TCR breadth that was similar. Analytic work on TCR breadth and depth might have understated the full extent of total T cell responses.

Here immunoSEQ multiplex PCR was the method, and the copy in TCRdb shows in-frame clones only, minus some. The data show about 350,000 clones, around 92% seen once. This TCR came from a human donor who had recovered from COVID-19. The chain recombines TRBV6-2 or TRBV6-3 with TRBJ2-4; 9 nucleotides match TRBD2. The source material was peripheral blood, sampled after recovery from COVID-19. The chain's CDR3 is CASSYSASGDIIKNIQYF. CDR3 in DNA: TGTGCCAGCAGTTACTCGGCTAGCGGGGATATTATCAAAAACATTCAGTACTTC.